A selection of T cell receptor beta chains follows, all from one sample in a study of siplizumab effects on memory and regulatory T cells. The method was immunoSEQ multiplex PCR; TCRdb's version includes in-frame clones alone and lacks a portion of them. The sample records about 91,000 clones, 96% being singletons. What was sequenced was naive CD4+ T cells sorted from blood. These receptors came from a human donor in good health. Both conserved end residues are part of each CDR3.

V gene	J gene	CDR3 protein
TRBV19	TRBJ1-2	CASTEYGDPPRGYTF
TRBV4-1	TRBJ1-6	CASSLDRANSPLHF
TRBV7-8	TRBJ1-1	CASSLGVGLEAFF
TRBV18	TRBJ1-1	CASSPTGGSTEAFF
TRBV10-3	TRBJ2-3	CAISGYRGPTDTQYF
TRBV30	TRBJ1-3	CAWSSGSGNTIYF
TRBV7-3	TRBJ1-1	CASSSSNTEAFF
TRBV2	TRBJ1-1	CASKGRAERDTEAFF
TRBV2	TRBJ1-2	CASPGTDSYGYTF
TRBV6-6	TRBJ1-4	CASSYREINEKLFF
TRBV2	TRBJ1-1	CASSEVRGASAFF
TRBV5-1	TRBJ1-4	CASSLGGPNEKLFF
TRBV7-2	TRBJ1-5	CASSFKRDQPQHF
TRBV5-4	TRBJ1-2	CASSLGTSLYGYTF
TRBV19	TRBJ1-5	CASSIGRASNQPQHF
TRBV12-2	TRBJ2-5	CASRSGTPGIETQYF
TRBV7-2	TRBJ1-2	CASSLGGEGYTF
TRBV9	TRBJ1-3	CASSVGATSGNTIYF
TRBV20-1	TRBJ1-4	CSAKLNEKLFF
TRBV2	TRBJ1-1	CAWGRGLGNTEAFF
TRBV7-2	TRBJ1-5	CASSLQGGQIYQPQHF
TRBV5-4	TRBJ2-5	CASSWGPLETQYF
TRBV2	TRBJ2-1	CASKSGHANNEQFF
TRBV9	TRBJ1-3	CASSPGTGTGNTIYF
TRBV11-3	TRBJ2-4	CASSSGQGGDIQYF
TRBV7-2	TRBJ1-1	CASSEQVEAFF
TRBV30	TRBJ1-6	CAWSGRNSPLHF
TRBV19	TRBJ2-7	CASSGRQIYEQYF
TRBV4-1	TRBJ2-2	CASSQRTGPPPIGELFF
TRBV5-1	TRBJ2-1	CASRLGQGSYNEQFF
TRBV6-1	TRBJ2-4	CASSPPGGTVNIQYF
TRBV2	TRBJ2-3	CASRARLAYTDTQYF
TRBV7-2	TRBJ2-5	CASSPVGQGVGETQYF
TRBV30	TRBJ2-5	CAWSPTQETQYF
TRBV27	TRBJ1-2	CASSYSTTHGYTF
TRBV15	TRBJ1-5	CATSSPGAGLYSNQPQHF
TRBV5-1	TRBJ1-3	CASSLDGSSGNTIYF
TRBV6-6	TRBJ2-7	CASSRVGGGDEQYF
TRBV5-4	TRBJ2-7	CASSRLRGYEQYF
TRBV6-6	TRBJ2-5	CASSYGTGVETQYF